The source of this T cell receptor (beta chain) is a study of PD-1 blockade in classical Hodgkin lymphoma. Assay used: immunoSEQ multiplex PCR; TCRdb lists only in-frame clones, some missing. The sample carries fewer than 100,000 clones, just under 95% recorded once. As for this clone: Antigen unknown.

Relapses following autologous stem cell transplantation were seen in all patients, with brentuximab vedotin exposure varying. Findings and limits, study-wide: CD4+ TCR diversity climbed significantly by C4D1, unlike CD8+ TCR diversity. Factors driving the repertoire differences, possibly disease activity or prior therapy, remain undefined.

The germline CDR1 and CDR2 sequences are MNHEY and SMNVEV (reference sequence). V lost 3 bases to trimming and J lost 2 bases; unmatched junction nucleotides: 13. This CDR3 is built from 17 residues. The TCR sequence derives from a human donor with classical Hodgkin lymphoma. The starting material was peripheral blood mononuclear cells (PBMCs), obtained at baseline. The rearrangement joins TRBV27 to TRBJ2-7; 7 bases align to TRBD1. The CDR3 DNA reads TGTGCCAGCAGTTTTAATTCCTTGACCGGGACAGCCTACGAGCAGTACTTC. Translated: CASSFNSLTGTAYEQYF.